Below are 22 T cell receptor beta chains sequenced from a single sample in a study of OX40 agonist ivuxolimab in advanced cancers. Method: immunoSEQ multiplex PCR; TCRdb's copy keeps in-frame clones and lacks some. Seen here are about 58,000 clones, 70% to 90% observed once, and the top ten hold 0.8% to 1%. Sequenced here: CD4+ or CD8+ T cells sorted from blood, sampled in a trial of the OX40 agonist ivuxolimab. The receptors shown here come from an adult with an advanced solid tumor such as melanoma, head and neck, liver or kidney cancer.

This clone is a singleton in its sample. The chain has TRBV5-4 and TRBJ2-1; a weak D match, TRBD1 (5 bases). V was clipped by 4 bases and J by 2 bases, with 13 bases between them. Germline V gene data show CDR1 as SGHNT and CDR2 as YYREEE (reference sequence). The CDR3 is 15 amino acids. This chain's CDR3 is CASSPPSRAYNEQFF. The CDR3 DNA sequence: TGTGCCAGCAGCCCCCCGAGCAGGGCCTACAATGAGCAGTTCTTC.

The chain couples TRBV2 to TRBJ2-3; 7 bases agree with TRBD1. CDR1 and CDR2 from the germline V gene are SNHLY and FYNNEI. V gave up 3 bases and J gave up 6 bases; unmatched junction bases: 9. This CDR3 has 15 amino acids. The CDR3 is CASSEGRGKVDTQYF. The CDR3 nucleotides are TGTGCCAGCAGTGAGGGCAGGGGGAAGGTGGATACGCAGTATTTT.

V and J are TRBV18 and TRBJ1-4; 10 nucleotides line up with TRBD1. The ends lost 3 bases at V and 7 bases at J; junction bases unmatched: 11. CDR1 KGHSH and CDR2 LQKENI come from the germline V gene. The CDR3 runs 17 residues. The CDR3 here is CASSPLLPGQGFEKLFF. The CDR3 nucleotides are TGTGCCAGCTCACCTCTTCTTCCGGGACAGGGGTTTGAAAAACTGTTTTTT. The complete variable domain, with remaining parts taken from reference TRBV18 and TRBJ1-4, reads NAGVMQNPRHLVRRRGQEARLRCSPMKGHSHVYWYRQLPEEGLKFMVYLQKENIIDESGMPKERFSAEFPKEGPSILRIQQVVRGDSAAYFCASSPLLPGQGFEKLFFGSGTQLSVL.

This clone has just a few counts. The chain joins TRBV18 to TRBJ1-2, with TRBD1 as a possible D gene (6 bases). CDR1 is KGHSH and CDR2 is LQKENI in the germline V gene. Trimming removed 4 bases from V and 8 bases from J, with 11 bases in between. CDR3 length equals 12 residues. CDR3 nucleotide sequence: TGTGCCAGCTCACTCACAGGGAACGGCTACACCTTC. Amino acid sequence: CASSLTGNGYTF.

This chain joins TRBV4-1 and TRBJ1-1; 9 positions match TRBD1. Trimming at V came to 3 bases and at J to 9 bases, leaving 8 bases not matched to a gene. There are 14 residues in the CDR3. Germline assignment: CDR1 MGHRA and CDR2 YSYEKL. Here the CDR3 DNA reads TGCGCCAGCAGCCAGGCCCGGGACAGGGACCAAGCTTTCTTT. Protein sequence: CASSQARDRDQAFF.

The genes are TRBV16 and TRBJ1-4; D perhaps matches TRBD1 (5 bases). The CDR3 consists of 15 residues. V shed 3 bases and J shed 8 bases, with 16 bases lying between them. Looked up from germline, CDR1 is KGHSY and CDR2 is FQNENV. CDR3 sequence: CASSQRGVGYEKLFF. DNA for the CDR3: TGTGCCAGCAGCCAGAGGGGAGTTGGATACGAAAAACTGTTTTTT.

The rearrangement joins TRBV7-9 to TRBJ2-1, with D tentatively TRBD1 or TRBD2 (5 bases each). This CDR3 is 13 amino acids long. Germline CDR1 SEHNR, CDR2 FQNEAQ (reference sequence). V was pared by 2 bases and J by 11 bases, with 13 bases between. In DNA form, the CDR3 reads TGTGCCAGCAGCTTATCCGGACCGGGACAGCAGTTCTTC. Translating it yields CASSLSGPGQQFF.

The chain uses TRBV5-1 and TRBJ1-4; TRBD1 agrees at 7 bases. The V gene's germline CDR1 is SGHRS and CDR2 YFSETQ. The J segment lost 8 bases and the V segment lost 7 bases, leaving 8 bases of the junction unmatched. CDR3 length equals 13 residues. This CDR3 reads CASLQQGSEKLFF. The CDR3 nucleotides are TGCGCCAGCCTACAACAGGGGAGCGAAAAACTGTTTTTT.

This clone was detected a few times. The chain carries TRBV7-2 and TRBJ1-5; D possibly corresponds to TRBD1 (6 bases). The CDR3 has 14 residues. The germline CDR1 and CDR2 sequences are SGHTA and FQGNSA. Trimming took off 6 bases at V and 6 bases at J, with 15 bases between the two ends. The CDR3, as DNA: TGTGCCAGCAGTTCAAATACAGGGCGTCAGCCCCAGCATTTT. Protein: CASSSNTGRQPQHF.

This clone has only one observation. The chain has TRBV5-1 and TRBJ2-3; 8 nucleotides line up with TRBD2. Germline values: CDR1 SGHRS, CDR2 YFSETQ. The CDR3 loop spans 16 amino acids. V shed 2 bases and J 3 bases; nucleotides not matched to a gene: 8. CDR3 bases: TGCGCCAGCAGCTTAGGCGGGGGGCGCATGACAGATACGCAGTATTTT. Its protein is CASSLGGGRMTDTQYF.

The chain recombines TRBV7-9 with TRBJ1-1, with 8 positions matching TRBD1. CDR1 and CDR2 (germline): SEHNR, FQNEAQ (reference sequence). V dropped 1 base and J dropped 4; count of bases not matched to a gene: 5. This CDR3 comprises 15 residues. CDR3 protein: CASSLGETGVTEAFF. The CDR3 DNA sequence: TGTGCCAGCAGCTTAGGGGAGACAGGGGTCACTGAAGCTTTCTTT.

The chain is built from TRBV30 and TRBJ2-2, with TRBD2 matching 9 bases. Trimming took 2 bases from V and 0 from J; bases not matched to a gene: 4. The CDR3 has 16 residues. Germline-derived CDR1 and CDR2 are GTSNPN and SVGIG (reference sequence). The CDR3 DNA reads as TGTGCCTGGAGTTTCGGCGGGGGGGCGAACACCGGGGAGCTGTTTTTT. Residues: CAWSFGGGANTGELFF.

This chain uses TRBV2 with TRBJ1-5; the match to TRBD1 covers 8 bases. V trimming: 2 bases; J trimming: 3 bases; junction bases outside the gene matches: 6. This CDR3 is built from 16 residues. Germline V lookup: CDR1 SNHLY, CDR2 FYNNEI. DNA of the CDR3: TGTGCCAGCAGTGAACAGGGCAGGGGGCTCAATCAGCCCCAGCATTTT. This encodes CASSEQGRGLNQPQHF.

The rearrangement joins TRBV18 to TRBJ1-1; tentative D call: TRBD1 (5 bases). The CDR3 is 17 residues long. The V end was cut by 5 bases, the J end by 1 base, with 20 bases between. CDR1 is KGHSH, CDR2 LQKENI, per germline. CDR3 coding DNA: TGTGCCAGCTCAACCACTTGGGGGGTATCGGAGAACACTGAAGCTTTCTTT. It codes for CASSTTWGVSENTEAFF.

The CDR3 loop is CASSPSWGFEKLFF. The CDR3 DNA follows: TGTGCCAGCAGCCCCAGCTGGGGATTTGAAAAACTGTTTTTT. The chain employs TRBV6-5 and TRBJ1-4, with unresolved D. This CDR3 contains 14 residues. Germline CDR1 and CDR2: MNHEY and SVGAGI. V was clipped by 6 bases and J by 7 bases, with 15 bases between them.

This sequence joins TRBV5-6 and TRBJ1-2, with 10 bases matching TRBD1. The CDR3 extends over 14 amino acids. The germline V gene has CDR1 SGHDT and CDR2 YYEEEE. The J segment lost 7 bases and the V segment lost 1 base, leaving 4 bases of the junction unmatched. The CDR3 nucleotides read TGTGCCAGCAGCTTGAAGACAGGGGGCAGTGGCTACACCTTC. Translation gives CASSLKTGGSGYTF.

Written as DNA, the CDR3 is TGTGCCAGCAGCTCCGCGGGGAGGAGTCGCAACTATAATTCACCCCTCCACTTT. Its protein is CASSSAGRSRNYNSPLHF. This rearrangement joins TRBV7-8 to TRBJ1-6; D gene ambiguous. The CDR3 spans 18 residues. Between the trimmed V and J ends, which lost 4 bases and 3 bases, there was a span of 19 bases. The germline V gene has CDR1 SGHVS and CDR2 FQNEAQ. Filled out from reference TRBV7-8 and TRBJ1-6, the complete variable domain reads GAGVSQSPRYKVAKRGQDVALRCDPISGHVSLFWYQQALGQGPEFLTYFQNEAQLDKSGLPSDRFFAERPEGSVSTLKIQRTQQEDSAVYLCASSSAGRSRNYNSPLHFGNGTRLTVT.

The chain recombines TRBV18 with TRBJ2-3, with 11 bases fitting TRBD2. With V trimmed by 4 bases and J by 1 base, 1 base remained unmatched. Germline V gene data show CDR1 as KGHSH and CDR2 as LQKENI. This CDR3 contains 15 residues. CDR3 in DNA: TGTGCCAGCTCACTGACTAGCGGGGGCACAGATACGCAGTATTTT. It is translated as CASSLTSGGTDTQYF.

CDR3 nucleotides: TGTGCCAGCAGCCAAGAGCCGGGGAATGAAAAACTGTTTTTT. It translates to CASSQEPGNEKLFF. The chain uses TRBV4-2 and TRBJ1-4; no clear D. Per the germline V gene, CDR1 is LGHNA and CDR2 is YNFKEQ. The germline V and J ends were trimmed by 0 bases and 5 bases, with 7 bases remaining between them. The CDR3 has 14 amino acids.

The J gene is TRBJ2-2, the V gene TRBV6-5, with D hard to call. Germline CDR1 MNHEY, CDR2 SVGAGI. There are 13 residues in the CDR3. Trimming pared 6 bases from V and 5 bases from J, leaving 10 bases between. The CDR3: CASSPLATGELFF. The CDR3 DNA follows: TGTGCCAGCAGCCCACTCGCAACCGGGGAGCTGTTTTTT.

V gene TRBV7-3 combines with J gene TRBJ2-1; 11 bases are shared with TRBD2. CDR3 size: 20 residues. V gave up 2 bases and J gave up 4 bases; unmatched junction bases: 16. Per germline, CDR1 SGHTA and CDR2 FQGTGA. The CDR3 nucleotides are TGTGCCAGCAGCTTAGGGTCTTTACTAGCGGGGGCACACAGGTACAATGAGCAGTTCTTC. It specifies CASSLGSLLAGAHRYNEQFF. Full variable domain (outside the CDR3, taken from reference TRBV7-3 and TRBJ2-1): GAGVSQTPSNKVTEKGKYVELRCDPISGHTALYWYRQSLGQGPEFLIYFQGTGAADDSGLPNDRFFAVRPEGSVSTLKIQRTERGDSAVYLCASSLGSLLAGAHRYNEQFFGPGTRLTVL.

This chain connects TRBV19 to TRBJ2-2; 7 bases fit TRBD1. Per germline, CDR1 LNHDA and CDR2 SQIVND (reference sequence). This CDR3 has 17 residues. After removal of 7 bases from V and 5 bases from J, the junction contained 16 bases not matched to a gene. In DNA form, the CDR3 reads TGTGCCAGTACCGTCATACCGGGACAGAGGGGAACCGGGGAGCTGTTTTTT. Its protein is CASTVIPGQRGTGELFF.